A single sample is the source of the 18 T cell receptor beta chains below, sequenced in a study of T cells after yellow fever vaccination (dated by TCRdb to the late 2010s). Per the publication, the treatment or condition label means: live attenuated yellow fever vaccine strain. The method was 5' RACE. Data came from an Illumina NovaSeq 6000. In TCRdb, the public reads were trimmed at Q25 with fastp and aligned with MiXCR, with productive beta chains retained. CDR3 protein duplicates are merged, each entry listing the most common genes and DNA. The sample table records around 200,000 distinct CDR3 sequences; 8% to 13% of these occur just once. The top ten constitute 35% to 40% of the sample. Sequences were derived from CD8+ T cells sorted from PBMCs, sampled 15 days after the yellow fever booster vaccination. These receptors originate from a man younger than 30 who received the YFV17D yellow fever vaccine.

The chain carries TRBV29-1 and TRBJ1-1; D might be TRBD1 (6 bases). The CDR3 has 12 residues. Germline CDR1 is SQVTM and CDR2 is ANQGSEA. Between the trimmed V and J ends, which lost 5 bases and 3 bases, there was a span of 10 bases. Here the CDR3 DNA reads TGCAGCGTTCGGAGGGGGGACACTGAAGCTTTCTTT. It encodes CSVRRGDTEAFF. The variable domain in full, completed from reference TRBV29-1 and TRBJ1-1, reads SAVISQKPSRDICQRGTSLTIQCQVDSQVTMMFWYRQQPGQSLTLIATANQGSEATYESGFVIDKFPISRPNLTFSTLTVSNMSPEDSSIYLCSVRRGDTEAFFGQGTRLTVV.

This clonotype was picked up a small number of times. In nucleotides, the CDR3 is TGTGCCATCAGTGAGTCCAGGGAGGTATACGAGCAGTACTTC. Its translation: CAISESREVYEQYF. This sequence joins TRBV10-3 and TRBJ2-7, with a possible D match to TRBD2 (6 bases). The germline CDR1 and CDR2 sequences are ENHRY and SYGVKD. The CDR3 length is 14 residues. V shed 0 bases and J shed 4 bases, with 10 bases lying between them.

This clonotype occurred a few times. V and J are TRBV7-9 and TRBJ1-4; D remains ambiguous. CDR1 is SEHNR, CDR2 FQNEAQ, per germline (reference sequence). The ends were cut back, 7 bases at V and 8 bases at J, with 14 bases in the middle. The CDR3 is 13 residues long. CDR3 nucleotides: TGTGCCAGCATCCCCGCTTCGGGAGAAAAACTGTTTTTT. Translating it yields CASIPASGEKLFF.

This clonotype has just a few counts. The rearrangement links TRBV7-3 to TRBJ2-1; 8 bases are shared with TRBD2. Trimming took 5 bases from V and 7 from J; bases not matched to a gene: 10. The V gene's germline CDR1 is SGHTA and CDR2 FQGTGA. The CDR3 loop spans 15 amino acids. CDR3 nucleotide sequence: TGTGCCAGCAGCCCCGGGGGGGGGGAAAAGAATGAGCAGTTCTTC. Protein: CASSPGGGEKNEQFF.

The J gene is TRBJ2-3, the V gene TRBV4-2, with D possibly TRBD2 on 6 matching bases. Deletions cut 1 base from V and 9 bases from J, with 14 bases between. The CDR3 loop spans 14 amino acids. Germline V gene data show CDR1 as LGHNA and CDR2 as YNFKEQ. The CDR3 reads CASSQVPGSGTQYF. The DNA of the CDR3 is TGTGCCAGCAGCCAAGTCCCCGGGAGCGGGACGCAGTATTTT.

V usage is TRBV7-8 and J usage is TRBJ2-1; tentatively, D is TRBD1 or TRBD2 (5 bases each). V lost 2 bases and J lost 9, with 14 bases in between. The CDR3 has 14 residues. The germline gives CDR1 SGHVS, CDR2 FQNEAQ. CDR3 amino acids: CASSLYARGGEQFF. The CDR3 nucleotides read TGTGCCAGCAGCTTATACGCCCGGGGCGGTGAGCAGTTCTTC.

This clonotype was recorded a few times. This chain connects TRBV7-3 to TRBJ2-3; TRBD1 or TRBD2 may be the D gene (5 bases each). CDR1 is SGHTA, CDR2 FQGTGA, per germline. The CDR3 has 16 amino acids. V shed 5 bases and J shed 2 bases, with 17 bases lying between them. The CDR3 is CASSLTPRGSTDTQYF. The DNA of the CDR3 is TGTGCCAGCAGCCTGACCCCACGGGGCTCCACAGATACGCAGTATTTT.

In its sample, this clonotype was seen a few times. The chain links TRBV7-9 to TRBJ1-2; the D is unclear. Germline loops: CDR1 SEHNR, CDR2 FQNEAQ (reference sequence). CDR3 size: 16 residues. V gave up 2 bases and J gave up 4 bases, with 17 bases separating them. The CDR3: CASSLFVQSGAYGYTF. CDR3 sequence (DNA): TGTGCCAGCAGCTTATTCGTACAGTCCGGAGCCTATGGCTACACCTTC.

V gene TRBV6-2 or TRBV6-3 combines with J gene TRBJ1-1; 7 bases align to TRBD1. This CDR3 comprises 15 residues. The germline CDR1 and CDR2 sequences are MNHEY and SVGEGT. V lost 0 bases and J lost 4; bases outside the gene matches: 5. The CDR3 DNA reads TGTGCCAGCAGTTACTCGATGCAGGGGGTCACTGAAGCTTTCTTT. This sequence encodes CASSYSMQGVTEAFF.

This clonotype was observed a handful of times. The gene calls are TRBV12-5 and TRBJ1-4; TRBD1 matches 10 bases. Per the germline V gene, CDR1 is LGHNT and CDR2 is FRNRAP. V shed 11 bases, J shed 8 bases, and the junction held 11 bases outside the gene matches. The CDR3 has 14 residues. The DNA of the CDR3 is TGTGCTGGGATCCCGGGACAGGGGAAGGAAAAACTGTTTTTT. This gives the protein CAGIPGQGKEKLFF.

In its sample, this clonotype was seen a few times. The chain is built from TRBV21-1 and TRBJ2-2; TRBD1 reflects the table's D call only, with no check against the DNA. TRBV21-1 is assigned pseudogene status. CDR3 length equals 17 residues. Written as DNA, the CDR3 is TGTGCCAGCAGCCGCCTACAACCGGGACAGAGCACCGGGGAGCTGTTTTTT. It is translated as CASSRLQPGQSTGELFF.

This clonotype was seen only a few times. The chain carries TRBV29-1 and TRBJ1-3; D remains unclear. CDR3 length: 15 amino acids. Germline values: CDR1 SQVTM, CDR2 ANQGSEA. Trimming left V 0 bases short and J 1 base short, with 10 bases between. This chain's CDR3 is CSVEDSERSGNTIYF. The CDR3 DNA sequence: TGCAGCGTTGAAGATTCGGAGAGATCTGGAAACACCATATATTTT.

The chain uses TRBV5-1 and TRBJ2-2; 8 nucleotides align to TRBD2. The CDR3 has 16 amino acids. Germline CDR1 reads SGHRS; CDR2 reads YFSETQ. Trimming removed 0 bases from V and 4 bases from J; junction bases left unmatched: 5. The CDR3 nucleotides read TGCGCCAGCAGCTTGGGGGTAGCGGGGACCACCGGGGAGCTGTTTTTT. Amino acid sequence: CASSLGVAGTTGELFF.

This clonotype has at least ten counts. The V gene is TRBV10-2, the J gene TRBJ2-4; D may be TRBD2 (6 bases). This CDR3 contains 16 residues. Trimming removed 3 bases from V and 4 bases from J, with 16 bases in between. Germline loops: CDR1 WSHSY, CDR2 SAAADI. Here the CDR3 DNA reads TGCGCCAGCAGTGATACCAGGGAGGTCGGTAAAAACATTCAGTACTTC. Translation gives CASSDTREVGKNIQYF.

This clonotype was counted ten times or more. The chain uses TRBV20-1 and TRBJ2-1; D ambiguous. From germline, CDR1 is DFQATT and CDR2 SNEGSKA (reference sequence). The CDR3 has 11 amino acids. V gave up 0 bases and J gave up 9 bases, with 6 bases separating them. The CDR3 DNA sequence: TGCAGTGCTAGAGATTTAGGTGAGCAGTTCTTC. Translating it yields CSARDLGEQFF.

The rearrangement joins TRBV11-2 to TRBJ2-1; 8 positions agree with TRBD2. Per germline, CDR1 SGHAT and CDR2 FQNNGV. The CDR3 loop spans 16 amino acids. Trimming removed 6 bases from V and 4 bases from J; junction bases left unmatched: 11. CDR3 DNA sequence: TGTGCCAGCAGTCCCCGCGGAGCGGGGGAATACAATGAGCAGTTCTTC. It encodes CASSPRGAGEYNEQFF.

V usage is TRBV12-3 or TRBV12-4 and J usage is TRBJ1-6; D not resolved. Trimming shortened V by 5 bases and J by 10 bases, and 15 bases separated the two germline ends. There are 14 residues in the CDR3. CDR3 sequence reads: CASSGEVDGSPLHF. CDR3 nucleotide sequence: TGTGCCAGCAGTGGTGAAGTGGACGGCTCACCCCTCCACTTT.

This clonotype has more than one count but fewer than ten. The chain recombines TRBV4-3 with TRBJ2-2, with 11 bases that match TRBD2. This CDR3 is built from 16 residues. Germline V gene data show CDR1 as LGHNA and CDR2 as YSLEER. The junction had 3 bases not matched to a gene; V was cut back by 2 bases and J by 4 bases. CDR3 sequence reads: CASSQIAGGLTGELFF. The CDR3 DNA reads TGCGCCAGCAGCCAAATAGCGGGGGGGCTCACCGGGGAGCTGTTTTTT.